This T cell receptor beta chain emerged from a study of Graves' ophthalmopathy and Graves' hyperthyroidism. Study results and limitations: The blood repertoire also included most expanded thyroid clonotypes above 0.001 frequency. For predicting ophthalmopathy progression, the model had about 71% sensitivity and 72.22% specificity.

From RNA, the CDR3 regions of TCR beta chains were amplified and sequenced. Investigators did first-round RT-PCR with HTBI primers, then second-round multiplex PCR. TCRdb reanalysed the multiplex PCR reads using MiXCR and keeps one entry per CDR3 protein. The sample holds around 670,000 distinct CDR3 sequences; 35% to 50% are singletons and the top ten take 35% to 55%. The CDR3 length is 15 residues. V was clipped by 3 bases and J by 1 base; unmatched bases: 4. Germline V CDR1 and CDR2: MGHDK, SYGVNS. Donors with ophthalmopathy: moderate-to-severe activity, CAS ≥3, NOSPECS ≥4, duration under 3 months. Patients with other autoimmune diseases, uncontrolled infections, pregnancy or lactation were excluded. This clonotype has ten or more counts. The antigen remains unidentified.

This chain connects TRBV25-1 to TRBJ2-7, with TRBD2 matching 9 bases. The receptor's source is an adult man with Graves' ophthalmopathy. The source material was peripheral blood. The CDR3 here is CASSDQLAGSYEQYF. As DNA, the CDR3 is TGTGCCAGCAGTGACCAGCTAGCGGGGTCCTACGAGCAGTACTTC.